The rows below give T cell receptor beta chains drawn from one sample of a study of Ad26.COV2.S vaccination and SARS-CoV-2 variants. Data came from immunoSEQ multiplex PCR; TCRdb stores just in-frame clones and leaves some out. Of roughly 100,000 clones listed, around 81% are singletons. The starting material was peripheral blood, obtained after recovery from COVID-19. All receptors derive from a human donor who had recovered from COVID-19. CDR3s include the opening cysteine and the closing phenylalanine or tryptophan. A D gene is named only where the DNA matches it firmly. Size values are once, few and many counts, or a class for expanded clones, and some rows have none.

CDR3 DNA: TGTGCCAGCAAAAGGGGGGAAGGCTACGAGCAGTACTTC; CDR3 protein: CASKRGEGYEQYF; clone size: NA; V gene: TRBV2; D gene: NA; J gene: TRBJ2-7
CDR3 DNA: TGTGCCAGCAGCCCGAGCGCGGGCTTGAACACTGAAGCTTTCTTT; CDR3 protein: CASSPSAGLNTEAFF; clone size: NA; V gene: TRBV5-5; D gene: NA; J gene: TRBJ1-1
CDR3 DNA: TGTGCCAGCAGTAAACGTGGGGCGACACGCGACCCCCTCCACTTT; CDR3 protein: CASSKRGATRDPLHF; clone size: few; V gene: TRBV28; D gene: NA; J gene: TRBJ1-6
CDR3 DNA: TGTGCCACCAGCATGGACAGAAACAACTATGGCTACACCTTC; CDR3 protein: CATSMDRNNYGYTF; clone size: NA; V gene: TRBV15; D gene: NA; J gene: TRBJ1-2
CDR3 DNA: TGTGCCACCAGTGATCCTAGACAGGCGGAGACCCAGTACTTC; CDR3 protein: CATSDPRQAETQYF; clone size: NA; V gene: TRBV24-1; D gene: NA; J gene: TRBJ2-5
CDR3 DNA: TGCGCCAGCAGCTTGACGGGACAGGGAAGCACCGGGGAGCTGTTTTTT; CDR3 protein: CASSLTGQGSTGELFF; clone size: NA; V gene: TRBV5-1; D gene: TRBD1; J gene: TRBJ2-2
CDR3 DNA: TGTGCCAGCAGCCAGAAGGGTCTAACGTACGCCGGTAGCACAGATACGCAGTATTTT; CDR3 protein: CASSQKGLTYAGSTDTQYF; clone size: NA; V gene: TRBV4-2; D gene: NA; J gene: TRBJ2-3
CDR3 DNA: TGCGCCAGCAGCTTGGCATTAGCGGGGGATGAGCAGTTCTTC; CDR3 protein: CASSLALAGDEQFF; clone size: NA; V gene: TRBV5-1; D gene: TRBD2; J gene: TRBJ2-1
CDR3 DNA: TGCGCCAGCAGCCAAAGGGACGGTGTTTACAATGAGCAGTTCTTC; CDR3 protein: CASSQRDGVYNEQFF; clone size: NA; V gene: TRBV5-1; D gene: NA; J gene: TRBJ2-1
CDR3 DNA: TGTGCCAGCAGCCACCGGGGACAGGGGGCAAATCAGCCCCAGCATTTT; CDR3 protein: CASSHRGQGANQPQHF; clone size: once; V gene: TRBV28; D gene: TRBD1; J gene: TRBJ1-5
CDR3 DNA: TGTGCCAGCAGTCCCGAGGGCCCTCCAGAGACCCAGTACTTC; CDR3 protein: CASSPEGPPETQYF; clone size: NA; V gene: TRBV6-2/TRBV6-3; D gene: NA; J gene: TRBJ2-5
CDR3 DNA: TGTGCCAGCAGCTTACTGGCTAGCGGGGGGAGCACAGATACGCAGTATTTT; CDR3 protein: CASSLLASGGSTDTQYF; clone size: NA; V gene: TRBV7-6; D gene: TRBD2; J gene: TRBJ2-3
CDR3 DNA: TGTGCCATAGGGAATTACAATCAGCCCCAGCATTTT; CDR3 protein: CAIGNYNQPQHF; clone size: NA; V gene: TRBV19; D gene: NA; J gene: TRBJ1-5
CDR3 DNA: TGTGCCTGGAGTGCACGAACACGGAGGGGCTACGAGCAGTACTTC; CDR3 protein: CAWSARTRRGYEQYF; clone size: NA; V gene: TRBV30; D gene: NA; J gene: TRBJ2-7
CDR3 DNA: TGTGCCTGGAGTCTGGGGGCTGGGGCCAACGTCCTGACTTTC; CDR3 protein: CAWSLGAGANVLTF; clone size: NA; V gene: TRBV30; D gene: NA; J gene: TRBJ2-6
CDR3 DNA: TGTGCCAGCAGCTCCCTTACGGGGGGCAATAAGCAGTTCTTC; CDR3 protein: CASSSLTGGNKQFF; clone size: NA; V gene: TRBV11-3; D gene: NA; J gene: TRBJ2-1
CDR3 DNA: TGTGCCATCAGTGAGTCAGGAGGGTCGGCTCAGCCCCAGCATTTT; CDR3 protein: CAISESGGSAQPQHF; clone size: NA; V gene: TRBV10-3; D gene: NA; J gene: TRBJ1-5